These T cell receptor beta chains were read from a single sample in a study of long-term antiretroviral therapy in people with HIV. Clones were sequenced by immunoSEQ multiplex PCR, and TCRdb holds only the in-frame ones, with some missing. The sample holds some 30,000 clones, less than 90% seen once. The sequenced sample was unsorted PBMCs, obtained 2 years after starting antiretroviral therapy. The receptors were sampled from a man aged 50 to 60 with HIV. CDR3s include the opening cysteine and the closing phenylalanine or tryptophan. Fields, in order: V gene, D gene, J gene, clone size, CDR3 DNA, CDR3 protein. D genes are given only for firm matches. Not all rows give a size; the values are once, few, many and, for expanded clones, a class.

>TRBV5-1|-|TRBJ1-1|-
TGCGCCAGCAGAGCCTTACGGGGACGGAACACTGAAGCTTTCTTT
CASRALRGRNTEAFF
>TRBV7-8|TRBD2|TRBJ2-1|-
TGTGCCAGCAGCTTATTCGAAGCGGGAGCTAAAGAGCAGTTCTTC
CASSLFEAGAKEQFF
>TRBV2|TRBD1|TRBJ1-5|-
TGTGCCAGCAGTGAAGATGAAGGGGGCTATCAGCCCCAGCATTTT
CASSEDEGGYQPQHF
>TRBV13|-|TRBJ2-1|-
TGTGCCAGCAGCTTATTTTTGGCCGGCAATGAGCAGTTCTTC
CASSLFLAGNEQFF
>TRBV30|-|TRBJ2-7|once
TGTGCCTGGAGTGGCCTGGGGGGACCCTACGAGCAGTACTTC
CAWSGLGGPYEQYF
>TRBV10-3|-|TRBJ2-7|-
TGTGCCATCAGTGATCAGGTCTACGAGCAGTACTTC
CAISDQVYEQYF
>TRBV7-9|TRBD1|TRBJ1-4|-
TGTGCCAGCAGCTTAGCGGGGACAGGGGTTCTGTTGTTGGATGAAAAACTGTTTTTT
CASSLAGTGVLLLDEKLFF
>TRBV12-5|TRBD2|TRBJ2-1|-
TGTGCTAGTGGTTTGAGGCGACTAGCGGGATTTGTAGGAAGGGAGCAGTTCTTC
CASGLRRLAGFVGREQFF
>TRBV19|-|TRBJ2-7|-
TGTGCCAGTAGTAGGGGGGACATTTCCTACGAGCAGTACTTC
CASSRGDISYEQYF
>TRBV5-4|-|TRBJ1-2|-
TGTGCCAGCAGCTTGGTGGGGAAATATGGCTACACCTTC
CASSLVGKYGYTF
>TRBV4-1|-|TRBJ1-2|few
TGCGCCAGCAGCCAAGAACGCCAGACTAACGTTGGCTACACCTTC
CASSQERQTNVGYTF
>TRBV6-5|-|TRBJ1-4|few
TGTGCCAGCAGTTACCAAATGGGTGATGAAAAACTGTTTTTT
CASSYQMGDEKLFF
>TRBV5-6|TRBD1|TRBJ2-3|-
TGTGCCAGCAGCGGGGACAGGGGGCTAGATACGCAGTATTTT
CASSGDRGLDTQYF